This is a list of T cell receptor beta chains from one sample in a study of blood T cell repertoires in COVID-19. TCRdb keeps only in-frame clones here, not all; method: immunoSEQ multiplex PCR. This table holds 310,000 or so clones, approximately 87% found once. The sequencing sample was made of peripheral blood. The receptors were sampled from a woman aged 50 to 65 with active or convalescent COVID-19. CDR3s leave out the opening cysteine and the closing phenylalanine or tryptophan. D genes are given only for firm matches.

V: TRBV7-2; D: -; J: TRBJ1-1; CDR3: ASSLAGQGVTTEAF
V: TRBV19; D: TRBD1; J: TRBJ1-1; CDR3: ASIDLGQYYTEAF
V: TRBV6-2/TRBV6-3; D: -; J: TRBJ2-6; CDR3: ASSYSGHVLSGANVLT
V: TRBV5-4; D: TRBD2; J: TRBJ2-2; CDR3: ASSPQRGPNTGELF
V: TRBV11-1; D: -; J: TRBJ2-7; CDR3: ASSPTATYEQY
V: TRBV7-2; D: -; J: TRBJ1-2; CDR3: ASSLNPGDYGYT
V: TRBV11-2; D: -; J: TRBJ2-7; CDR3: ASSLQGYEQY
V: TRBV19; D: TRBD1; J: TRBJ1-3; CDR3: ASTETGAGNTIY
V: TRBV25-1; D: -; J: TRBJ1-1; CDR3: ASSEWRDTEAF
V: TRBV19; D: TRBD1; J: TRBJ1-5; CDR3: ASSSVGGGNQPQH
V: TRBV19; D: -; J: TRBJ2-1; CDR3: ASSLPGGGLPYNEQF
V: TRBV19; D: TRBD1; J: TRBJ1-3; CDR3: ASSKSSGTGSAGNTIY
V: TRBV27; D: TRBD1; J: TRBJ1-2; CDR3: ASSSDRAANYGYT
V: TRBV14; D: TRBD2; J: TRBJ2-1; CDR3: ASSVLAGGHVEQF
V: TRBV19; D: -; J: TRBJ1-4; CDR3: ASSIEGGEKLF
V: TRBV19; D: TRBD1; J: TRBJ1-5; CDR3: ASSIEGQGSTQPQH
V: TRBV10-3; D: -; J: TRBJ1-2; CDR3: AISAGARRGYT
V: TRBV7-2; D: -; J: TRBJ2-5; CDR3: ATAGSRQETQY
V: TRBV4-3; D: TRBD1; J: TRBJ1-4; CDR3: ASSPEGAGGLEKLF
V: TRBV28; D: -; J: TRBJ1-1; CDR3: ASDRAGSTEAF
V: TRBV19; D: -; J: TRBJ2-1; CDR3: ASSIQSSPPYNEQF
V: TRBV29-1; D: -; J: TRBJ1-2; CDR3: SVSQANYGYT
V: TRBV19; D: -; J: TRBJ2-7; CDR3: ASSRLDRSYEQY
V: TRBV5-4; D: -; J: TRBJ1-1; CDR3: ASSPRQADTEAF
V: TRBV2; D: TRBD2; J: TRBJ2-7; CDR3: ASSGGTSGNPEQY
V: TRBV12-3/TRBV12-4; D: -; J: TRBJ1-1; CDR3: ASSLGGSAEAF